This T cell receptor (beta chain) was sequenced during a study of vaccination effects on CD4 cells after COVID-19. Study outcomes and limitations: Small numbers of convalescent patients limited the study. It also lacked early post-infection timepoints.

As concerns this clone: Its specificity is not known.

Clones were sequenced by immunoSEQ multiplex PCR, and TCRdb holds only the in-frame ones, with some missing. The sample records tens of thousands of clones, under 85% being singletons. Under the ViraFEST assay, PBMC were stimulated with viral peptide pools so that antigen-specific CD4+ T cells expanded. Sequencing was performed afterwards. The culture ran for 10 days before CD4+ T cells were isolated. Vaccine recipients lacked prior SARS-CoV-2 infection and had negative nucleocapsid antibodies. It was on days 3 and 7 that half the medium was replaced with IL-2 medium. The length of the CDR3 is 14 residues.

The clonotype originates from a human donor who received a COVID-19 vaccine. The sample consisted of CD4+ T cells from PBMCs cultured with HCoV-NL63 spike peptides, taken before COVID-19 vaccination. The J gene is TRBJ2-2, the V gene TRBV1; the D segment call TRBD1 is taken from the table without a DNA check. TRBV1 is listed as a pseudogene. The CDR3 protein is CTSSQDRGTGELFF. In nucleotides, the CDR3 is TGCACCAGCAGCCAAGACAGGGGCACCGGGGAGCTGTTTTTT.